The 27 T cell receptor beta chains below come from one sample, sequenced in a study of blood T cell repertoires in COVID-19. Clones were sequenced by immunoSEQ multiplex PCR, and TCRdb holds only the in-frame ones, with some missing. In the table there are approximately 300,000 clones, more than 70% of which are singletons. Source material: peripheral blood. These receptors were collected from a young man who had recovered from COVID-19.

The chain carries TRBV7-9 and TRBJ1-3, with 12 bases matching TRBD1. This CDR3 is 17 amino acids long. V trimming: 1 base; J trimming: 3 bases; junction bases outside the gene matches: 4. The germline V gene encodes CDR1 SEHNR and CDR2 FQNEAQ (reference sequence). This chain's CDR3 is CASSLGDRGQGGNTIYF. As DNA, the CDR3 is TGTGCCAGCAGCTTAGGGGACAGGGGGCAAGGTGGAAACACCATATATTTT. Complete variable domain (other parts from reference TRBV7-9 and TRBJ1-3): DTGVSQNPRHKITKRGQNVTFRCDPISEHNRLYWYRQTLGQGPEFLTYFQNEAQLEKSRLLSDRFSAERPKGSFSTLEIQRTEQGDSAMYLCASSLGDRGQGGNTIYFGEGSWLTVV.

This clone showed up just a few times. The V gene is TRBV29-1, the J gene TRBJ2-1; no clear D gene. Germline V lookup: CDR1 SQVTM, CDR2 ANQGSEA. The V and J ends lost 0 bases and 10 bases respectively, with 10 bases between them. CDR3 size: 12 residues. The CDR3 DNA reads TGCAGCGTTGAAGAGATAGCCAGCGAGCAGTTCTTC. It encodes CSVEEIASEQFF.

This clone was counted a single time. The sample contains more than one DNA sequence encoding this CDR3. The rearrangement uses TRBV19 and TRBJ1-1; no clear D. The germline V and J ends were trimmed by 1 base and 5 bases, with 8 bases remaining between them. CDR3 length equals 13 residues. Germline V gives CDR1 LNHDA, CDR2 SQIVND (reference sequence). CDR3: CASSIGSGTEAFF. As DNA, the CDR3 is TGTGCCAGTAGTATAGGTTCAGGTACTGAAGCTTTCTTT.

The gene calls are TRBV6-5 and TRBJ1-1; 8 nucleotides line up with TRBD1. Trimming at V came to 5 bases and at J to 3 bases, leaving 5 bases not matched to a gene. Germline loops: CDR1 MNHEY, CDR2 SVGAGI. This CDR3 has 14 residues. The chain's CDR3 is CASSPWTGHTEAFF. The DNA of the CDR3 is TGTGCCAGCAGTCCATGGACAGGGCACACTGAAGCTTTCTTT.

The DNA for the CDR3 is TGTGCCAGCAGCTTAGGTAGCTACGAGCAGTACTTC. Its translation: CASSLGSYEQYF. J is TRBJ2-7 and V is TRBV11-3, with D unclear. Germline CDR1 reads SGHNT; CDR2 reads YENEEA. This CDR3 has 12 amino acids. V was cut by 1 base and J by 3 bases, with 4 bases left in between.

The chain links TRBV7-9 to TRBJ1-4; D gene uncertain. Germline V gene lookup returns CDR1 SEHNR and CDR2 FQNEAQ (reference sequence). Trimming pared 5 bases from V and 5 bases from J, leaving 15 bases between. This CDR3 contains 15 residues. The CDR3 region is CASSPGGELNEKLFF. The CDR3 DNA is TGTGCCAGCAGCCCGGGCGGGGAACTGAATGAAAAACTGTTTTTT. Together with reference TRBV7-9 and TRBJ1-4, the CDR3 gives the full variable domain: DTGVSQNPRHKITKRGQNVTFRCDPISEHNRLYWYRQTLGQGPEFLTYFQNEAQLEKSRLLSDRFSAERPKGSFSTLEIQRTEQGDSAMYLCASSPGGELNEKLFFGSGTQLSVL.

The gene calls are TRBV11-2 and TRBJ2-7; 10 bases fit TRBD1. Germline trimming cut 7 bases from V and 5 bases from J; bases unmatched to any gene: 11. Germline V gene sequence: CDR1 SGHAT, CDR2 FQNNGV. The CDR3 is 15 amino acids. CDR3 bases: TGTGCCAGCAACATGGGGGACAGGGGATCCGACGAGCAGTACTTC. Translated, it gives CASNMGDRGSDEQYF.

This sequence joins TRBV5-8 and TRBJ1-1; 8 positions agree with TRBD1. The trim removed 1 base at V and 5 bases at J, leaving 10 bases unmatched. The CDR3 has 16 amino acids. Germline lookup yields CDR1 SGHTS and CDR2 YDEGEE. For the CDR3, the DNA is TGTGCCAGCAGCTTGCCCGGGACAGGTTGGGGGACTGAAGCTTTCTTT. Its protein is CASSLPGTGWGTEAFF.

The genes are TRBV7-9 and TRBJ1-2; D may be TRBD1 (6 bases). V was pared by 5 bases and J by 0 bases, with 13 bases between. Germline assignment: CDR1 SEHNR and CDR2 FQNEAQ (reference sequence). The CDR3 has 15 amino acids. Written as DNA, the CDR3 is TGTGCCAGCAGCGCAAGGACAGATACTAACTATGGCTACACCTTC. Its translation: CASSARTDTNYGYTF.

This chain uses TRBV19 with TRBJ1-5, with unresolved D. V lost 3 bases to trimming and J lost 5 bases, with 14 bases between them. The CDR3 extends over 15 amino acids. CDR1 LNHDA and CDR2 SQIVND come from the germline V gene (reference sequence). CDR3 protein: CASSIVRVGDQPQHF. In DNA, the CDR3 is TGTGCCAGTAGTATTGTCCGGGTTGGCGATCAGCCCCAGCATTTT.

The J gene is TRBJ2-7, the V gene TRBV27, with 8 bases fitting TRBD1. The trim removed 1 base at V and 3 bases at J, leaving 5 bases unmatched. CDR1 and CDR2 from the germline V gene are MNHEY and SMNVEV (reference sequence). The CDR3 is made up of 15 amino acids. CDR3 region: CASSLYPGQDYEQYF. DNA for the CDR3: TGTGCCAGCAGTTTATACCCGGGACAGGACTACGAGCAGTACTTC.

The chain uses TRBV19 and TRBJ2-3, with 8 bases matching TRBD1. This CDR3 contains 14 residues. The germline V gene has CDR1 LNHDA and CDR2 SQIVND (reference sequence). The J segment lost 4 bases and the V segment lost 4 bases, leaving 4 bases of the junction unmatched. CDR3 amino acids: CASSTRTGPDTQYF. The CDR3 coding sequence is TGTGCCAGTAGTACCAGGACAGGGCCAGATACGCAGTATTTT.

The chain joins TRBV5-8 to TRBJ1-6; a weak D match, TRBD1 (5 bases). CDR1 is SGHTS and CDR2 is YDEGEE in the germline V gene. The CDR3 is made up of 15 amino acids. V lost 4 bases and J lost 5, with 13 bases in between. CDR3 sequence reads: CASSPLGGNNSPLHF. Written as DNA, the CDR3 is TGTGCCAGCAGCCCCCTTGGGGGGAATAATTCACCCCTCCACTTT.

This clone was found a few times. The chain carries TRBV27 and TRBJ1-5; D is unresolved. The CDR3 runs to 15 residues. The V end was cut by 5 bases, the J end by 0 bases, with 11 bases between. Germline CDR1 reads MNHEY; CDR2 reads SMNVEV (reference sequence). The chain's CDR3 is CASSLGPGSNQPQHF. CDR3 nucleotides: TGTGCCAGCAGTCTCGGCCCGGGTAGCAATCAGCCCCAGCATTTT.

This chain joins TRBV7-2 and TRBJ2-5; tentative D call: TRBD2 (5 bases). The CDR3 consists of 15 residues. V was pared by 4 bases and J by 5 bases, with 17 bases between. Germline CDR1 SGHTA, CDR2 FQGNSA. The CDR3 region has the DNA TGTGCCAGCAGCTCGGGATCATCGAGGTGGGAGACCCAGTACTTC. Its protein is CASSSGSSRWETQYF.

This chain uses TRBV5-1 with TRBJ1-1, with unresolved D. Germline loops: CDR1 SGHRS, CDR2 YFSETQ. The CDR3 is made up of 13 amino acids. Trimming took 0 bases from V and 8 from J, leaving 11 bases between them. DNA of the CDR3: TGCGCCAGCAGCTTGGAACAGTCCGCGGAAGCTTTCTTT. It encodes CASSLEQSAEAFF.

This clone was detected only a few times. The chain uses TRBV19 and TRBJ1-4; unclear D gene. The V gene's germline CDR1 is LNHDA and CDR2 SQIVND (reference sequence). This CDR3 is 13 amino acids long. The ends were cut back, 11 bases at V and 8 bases at J, with 18 bases in the middle. CDR3 in DNA: TGTGCCTCTTCGCCACCTTCTAGGGAAAAACTGTTTTTT. As protein: CASSPPSREKLFF.

The chain is built from TRBV15 and TRBJ2-1; D is ambiguous. The CDR3 spans 12 residues. Between the trimmed V and J ends, which lost 3 bases and 3 bases, there was a span of 3 bases. Germline V lookup: CDR1 LNHNV, CDR2 YYDKDF (reference sequence). The CDR3 is CATSSNYNEQFF. CDR3 in DNA: TGTGCCACCAGCAGCAACTACAATGAGCAGTTCTTC.

The genes are TRBV7-3 and TRBJ2-1, with 13 bases lining up with TRBD2. This CDR3 has 15 amino acids. Germline lookup yields CDR1 SGHTA and CDR2 FQGTGA. V shed 3 bases and J 11 bases; nucleotides not matched to a gene: 7. The CDR3 loop reads CASSFGLAGDSKQFF. In DNA, the CDR3 is TGTGCCAGCAGCTTCGGACTAGCGGGGGATTCTAAGCAGTTCTTC. The variable domain in full, completed from reference TRBV7-3 and TRBJ2-1, reads GAGVSQTPSNKVTEKGKYVELRCDPISGHTALYWYRQSLGQGPEFLIYFQGTGAADDSGLPNDRFFAVRPEGSVSTLKIQRTERGDSAVYLCASSFGLAGDSKQFFGPGTRLTVL.

The chain is built from TRBV12-5 and TRBJ2-7; 8 bases align to TRBD1. CDR3 length: 16 residues. With V trimmed by 4 bases and J by 3 bases, 11 bases remained unmatched. Germline-derived CDR1 and CDR2 are LGHNT and FRNRAP. CDR3 sequence (DNA): TGTGCTAGTGGTTCATCAAGGACAGGGCTAGACTACGAGCAGTACTTC. Translation gives CASGSSRTGLDYEQYF.

J is TRBJ2-3 and V is TRBV6-5, with 8 bases fitting TRBD2. The germline V gene encodes CDR1 MNHEY and CDR2 SVGAGI. The CDR3 spans 16 residues. The J segment lost 5 bases and the V segment lost 0 bases, leaving 7 bases of the junction unmatched. The CDR3 DNA follows: TGTGCCAGCAGTTACTCTGGCGAGCGGGGGATAGATACGCAGTATTTT. It encodes CASSYSGERGIDTQYF.

The rearrangement links TRBV10-3 to TRBJ1-2; 10 positions agree with TRBD1. The V segment lost 4 bases and the J segment 6 bases; nucleotides outside the gene matches: 14. The germline V gene encodes CDR1 ENHRY and CDR2 SYGVKD. The CDR3 is 17 amino acids. DNA for the CDR3: TGTGCCATCAGTGGCTCAAACGCCGGGACAGGGGATAATGGCTACACCTTC. Protein: CAISGSNAGTGDNGYTF.

The chain combines TRBV5-4 with TRBJ1-2; D perhaps matches TRBD1 (6 bases). Germline-derived CDR1 and CDR2 are SGHNT and YYREEE (reference sequence). V dropped 4 bases and J dropped 2 bases, with 18 bases sitting between them. This CDR3 spans 16 amino acids. The CDR3 nucleotides read TGTGCCAGCAGCCGCCCATCCCAGGGGTCAAACTATGGCTACACCTTC. It is translated as CASSRPSQGSNYGYTF.

V and J are TRBV6-5 and TRBJ2-4; tentative D call: TRBD1 (7 bases). CDR1 MNHEY and CDR2 SVGAGI come from the germline V gene. This CDR3 region has 14 residues. Trimming pared 5 bases from V and 8 bases from J, leaving 16 bases between. CDR3 sequence (DNA): TGTGCCAGCAGTACGAGGGGCAGGGGGGACATTCAGTACTTC. Translation: CASSTRGRGDIQYF.

The J gene is TRBJ2-7, the V gene TRBV3-1 (or the pseudogene TRBV3-2), with D perhaps TRBD1 (5 bases). The CDR3 consists of 13 residues. Germline CDR1 is LGHDT and CDR2 is YNNKEL (reference sequence). V lost 2 bases to trimming and J lost 1 base, with 6 bases between them. This CDR3 reads CASSQQGSYEQYF. DNA of the CDR3: TGTGCCAGCAGCCAACAGGGTTCCTACGAGCAGTACTTC.

The chain recombines TRBV6-4 with TRBJ1-5, with D possibly being TRBD1 (5 bases). The CDR3 contains 15 residues. V shed 0 bases and J shed 4 bases, with 10 bases lying between them. In germline, CDR1 is MRHNA, CDR2 SNTAGT. The CDR3 nucleotides read TGTGCCAGCAGTGACTCTGGCGGGGCTAATCAGCCCCAGCATTTT. It is translated as CASSDSGGANQPQHF.

The chain recombines TRBV12-3 or TRBV12-4 with TRBJ1-2; D unresolved. CDR3 size: 13 residues. With 1 base removed from V and 13 bases from J, the gap between germline ends came to 16 bases. In nucleotides, the CDR3 is TGTGCCAGCAGTTTAGAATTGTTTCTCCCGTCCACCTTC. Residues: CASSLELFLPSTF.